The present TCR beta chain was sequenced within a study of PD-1 blockade in classical Hodgkin lymphoma. This CDR3 is built from 15 residues. The V and J ends lost 4 bases and 4 bases, in that order; junction bases with no gene match: 9. The germline V gene has CDR1 SGHNT and CDR2 YYREEE (reference sequence). Using immunoSEQ multiplex PCR, the repertoire was profiled, and TCRdb retains in-frame clones only, with some absent. The sample records 43,000 or so clones, around 78% being singletons. Documented time point: cycle 4 day 1 (C4D1), after less than 7 weeks of nivolumab. Every patient relapsed after autologous stem cell transplantation, and brentuximab vedotin exposure varied.

The receptor was derived from a human donor with classical Hodgkin lymphoma. The sequencing used peripheral blood mononuclear cells (PBMCs), collected before the fourth cycle of nivolumab. The rearrangement links TRBV5-4 to TRBJ2-7; TRBD2 aligns across 9 bases. DNA for the CDR3: TGTGCCAGCAGCGCTGCGGGGGGGACAAGATACGAGCAGTACTTC. Encoded protein: CASSAAGGTRYEQYF.